The 28 T cell receptor beta chains listed next were all sequenced from one sample in a study of beta chain features in type 1 diabetes. The sequenced template was cDNA made from the entire isolated RNA. Some clones are missing from TCRdb's copy, which holds only in-frame ones; the method was immunoSEQ multiplex PCR. The sample has a few hundred thousand clones; 16% are singletons. Study-level results: All four CD4+ subsets of Type 1 diabetes patients contained TCRB CDR3s that were moderately but significantly shorter.

Their antigens are not known. The sample comprised naive CD4+ T cells from blood. All receptors come from a man aged 25-45 years with type 1 diabetes.

The J gene is TRBJ2-6, the V gene TRBV12-5, with D possibly matching TRBD2 (6 bases). V was shortened by 5 bases and J by 4 bases, with 12 bases between the two germline ends. Per the germline V gene, CDR1 is LGHNT and CDR2 is FRNRAP. CDR3 size: 15 residues. CDR3 loop: CASGTGSAGANVLTF. As DNA, the CDR3 is TGTGCTAGTGGTACCGGGAGCGCCGGGGCCAACGTCCTGACTTTC.

There are a few counts of this clone. V is TRBV4-3 and J is TRBJ2-3; 7 nucleotides align to TRBD1. The CDR3 is 12 residues long. The germline V gene has CDR1 LGHNA and CDR2 YSLEER. V dropped 7 bases and J dropped 5; count of bases not matched to a gene: 3. The CDR3 spells CASKGGEDTQYF. As DNA, the CDR3 is TGCGCCAGCAAAGGGGGCGAAGATACGCAGTATTTT.

CDR3 protein: CSVRASSSYEQYF. The CDR3 DNA reads as TGCAGCGTCCGGGCCTCGAGCTCCTACGAGCAGTACTTC. V and J are TRBV29-1 and TRBJ2-7; D is undetermined. Trimming took off 6 bases at V and 0 bases at J, with 12 bases between the two ends. The CDR3 runs 13 residues. The germline V gene has CDR1 SQVTM and CDR2 ANQGSEA.

This clone was found a few times. The CDR3 DNA follows: TGTGCCAGCAGCCCAACAGCTAATCCTCGGCCCCAGCATTTT. As protein: CASSPTANPRPQHF. This sequence joins TRBV7-2 and TRBJ1-5; D not resolved. The V end was cut by 5 bases, the J end by 9 bases, with 17 bases between. The CDR3 loop spans 14 amino acids. Germline V CDR1 and CDR2: SGHTA, FQGNSA.

A few counts support this clone. The rearrangement uses TRBV29-1 and TRBJ2-7, with 9 positions matching TRBD1. J was trimmed by 7 bases and V by 4 bases; bases with no gene match: 11. In germline, CDR1 is SQVTM, CDR2 ANQGSEA. This CDR3 spans 14 amino acids. This chain's CDR3 is CSVGRGTGLREQYF. CDR3 nucleotide sequence: TGCAGCGTTGGAAGGGGGACAGGGTTAAGGGAGCAGTACTTC.

For this clone: Other DNA sequences in this specimen translate into the identical CDR3. J is TRBJ2-6 and V is TRBV7-2; tentative D call: TRBD2 (6 bases). Germline V lookup: CDR1 SGHTA, CDR2 FQGNSA. Trimming removed 3 bases from V and 2 bases from J, with 8 bases in between. There are 15 residues in the CDR3. This CDR3 is CASSFWGAGANVLTF. The CDR3 DNA sequence: TGTGCCAGCAGCTTTTGGGGGGCTGGGGCCAACGTCCTGACTTTC. Drawing the rest from reference TRBV7-2 and TRBJ2-6, the complete variable domain is GAGVSQSPSNKVTEKGKDVELRCDPISGHTALYWYRQSLGQGLEFLIYFQGNSAPDKSGLPSDRFSAERTGGSVSTLTIQRTQQEDSAVYLCASSFWGAGANVLTFGAGSRLTVL.

This clone was seen only a few times. The rearrangement links TRBV29-1 to TRBJ2-1, with a weak D call TRBD2 (5 bases). The V gene's germline CDR1 is SQVTM and CDR2 ANQGSEA. V was trimmed by 6 bases and J by 8 bases, leaving 14 bases between them. CDR3 length: 12 residues. The CDR3 nucleotides are TGCAGCGTGGAAACTAGTACCGATGAGCAGTTCTTC. It codes for CSVETSTDEQFF.

This clone was picked up a small number of times. CDR3 bases: TGTGCCAGCAGCCCGCGGACTAGCCCCGCAGATACGCAGTATTTT. Protein: CASSPRTSPADTQYF. The V call is TRBV14, the J call TRBJ2-3, with TRBD2 matching over 8 bases. The CDR3 extends over 15 amino acids. Germline V gene sequence: CDR1 SGHDN, CDR2 FVKESK. The V segment lost 4 bases and the J segment 4 bases; nucleotides outside the gene matches: 7.

Only a few counts were recorded for this clone. The gene calls are TRBV7-2 and TRBJ2-7, with D uncertain. The CDR3 runs 15 residues. V was clipped by 0 bases and J by 4 bases, with 13 bases between them. CDR1 SGHTA and CDR2 FQGNSA come from the germline V gene. CDR3 nucleotide sequence: TGTGCCAGCAGCTTAGCCCGTGGACCTCAATACGAGCAGTACTTC. This codes for CASSLARGPQYEQYF.

Comment on this clone: The same CDR3 arises from other DNA sequences in this sample as well. The V gene is TRBV29-1, the J gene TRBJ1-4; D ambiguous. Trimming removed 6 bases at V and 1 base at J, with 9 bases between. The V gene's germline CDR1 is SQVTM and CDR2 ANQGSEA. The CDR3 is 13 amino acids. CDR3 sequence: CSVGRGTNEKLFF. The CDR3, as DNA: TGCAGCGTGGGCCGGGGAACTAATGAAAAACTGTTTTTT.

This clone was observed a few times. The chain links TRBV10-1 to TRBJ2-1, with D possibly called TRBD1 or TRBD2 (5 bases each). Deletions cut 4 bases from V and 0 bases from J, with 7 bases between. The CDR3 extends over 14 amino acids. CDR1 WNHNN and CDR2 SYGVQD come from the germline V gene (reference sequence). The CDR3 DNA sequence: TGCGCCAGCAGTGCGGGGCCCTCCTACAATGAGCAGTTCTTC. Encoded protein: CASSAGPSYNEQFF.

This clone was counted only a few times. The chain recombines TRBV29-1 with TRBJ2-5; 8 bases line up with TRBD1. Trimming at V came to 7 bases and at J to 9 bases, leaving 10 bases not matched to a gene. Germline lookup yields CDR1 SQVTM and CDR2 ANQGSEA. This CDR3 spans 12 amino acids. This CDR3 reads CSAAPGGGAQYF. The DNA for the CDR3 is TGCAGCGCCGCTCCAGGGGGCGGGGCCCAGTACTTC.

The chain joins TRBV10-3 to TRBJ2-7; TRBD1 aligns across 8 bases. This CDR3 has 14 residues. Trimming at V came to 2 bases and at J to 2 bases, leaving 2 bases not matched to a gene. Germline assignment: CDR1 ENHRY and CDR2 SYGVKD. The CDR3 reads CAISEAGGTYEQYF. The CDR3 DNA reads TGTGCCATCAGTGAGGCAGGGGGCACCTACGAGCAGTACTTC.

This clone has just a few counts. J is TRBJ2-1 and V is TRBV7-9; 9 bases map to TRBD1. V lost 3 bases and J lost 2; bases outside the gene matches: 8. The CDR3 runs to 17 residues. Germline assignment: CDR1 SEHNR and CDR2 FQNEAQ (reference sequence). The CDR3 sequence: CASSFLPGQGPYNEQFF. Here the CDR3 DNA reads TGTGCCAGCAGCTTCCTGCCCGGACAGGGGCCCTACAATGAGCAGTTCTTC.

The chain is built from TRBV19 and TRBJ2-7; D remains ambiguous. CDR3 length equals 13 residues. Per germline, CDR1 LNHDA and CDR2 SQIVND (reference sequence). V lost 8 bases and J lost 3, with 14 bases in between. This CDR3 reads CASAQRADYEQYF. The CDR3 bases are TGTGCCAGTGCCCAGCGAGCCGACTACGAGCAGTACTTC.

This sequence joins TRBV2 and TRBJ2-5; TRBD2 aligns across 10 bases. Trimming cost V 6 bases and J 5 bases; bases outside gene matches: 6. This CDR3 is 14 amino acids long. CDR1 is SNHLY and CDR2 is FYNNEI in the germline V gene. As DNA, the CDR3 is TGTGCCAGCAGACGGACTAGCGGAGTGGAGACCCAGTACTTC. Its protein product is CASRRTSGVETQYF.

The V and J genes are TRBV29-1 and TRBJ2-7; D might be TRBD1 (6 bases). V shed 7 bases and J shed 3 bases, with 19 bases lying between them. Germline CDR1 SQVTM, CDR2 ANQGSEA. The CDR3 has 14 residues. The DNA of the CDR3 is TGCAGCGCCCGCCCGGACAGCCTACTCTACGAGCAGTACTTC. This sequence encodes CSARPDSLLYEQYF.

V and J are TRBV29-1 and TRBJ2-5, with 13 bases that match TRBD2. The DNA matches TRBJ2-7 better at its end, which makes the J call doubtful. The CDR3 contains 13 residues. From germline, CDR1 is SQVTM and CDR2 ANQGSEA. The CDR3 nucleotides read TGCAGCGCGGGGACTAGCGGGGCCTACGAGCAGTACTTC. This gives the protein CSAGTSGAYEQYF.

The V call is TRBV15, the J call TRBJ2-5, with 7 bases that match TRBD1. V gave up 0 bases and J gave up 3 bases; unmatched junction bases: 1. There are 14 residues in the CDR3. Germline assignment: CDR1 LNHNV and CDR2 YYDKDF (reference sequence). The CDR3 protein is CATSRDQGEETQYF. CDR3 nucleotides: TGTGCCACCAGCAGAGATCAGGGGGAAGAGACCCAGTACTTC. Full variable domain (remainder filled in from reference TRBV15 and TRBJ2-5): DAMVIQNPRYQVTQFGKPVTLSCSQTLNHNVMYWYQQKSSQAPKLLFHYYDKDFNNEADTPDNFQSRRPNTSFCFLDIRSPGLGDTAMYLCATSRDQGEETQYFGPGTRLLVL.

This clone showed up just a few times. The chain recombines TRBV18 with TRBJ1-4, with D maybe TRBD1 (5 bases). Germline lookup yields CDR1 KGHSH and CDR2 LQKENI. V shed 3 bases and J shed 4 bases, with 12 bases lying between them. There are 15 residues in the CDR3. CDR3 protein: CASSPLGAGNEKLFF. The CDR3 region has the DNA TGTGCCAGCTCACCCCTCGGGGCTGGTAATGAAAAACTGTTTTTT.

The CDR3 DNA is TGTGCCAGCAGCTTACAACAGAACACTGAAGCTTTCTTT. Encoded protein: CASSLQQNTEAFF. V gene TRBV7-3 combines with J gene TRBJ1-1; D is undetermined. The germline CDR1 and CDR2 sequences are SGHTA and FQGTGA. This CDR3 is built from 13 residues. With 2 bases removed from V and 1 base from J, the gap between germline ends came to 5 bases.

This sequence joins TRBV25-1 and TRBJ1-2; 12 bases are a match to TRBD1. Germline-derived CDR1 and CDR2 are MGHDK and SYGVNS. The CDR3 runs 18 residues. Germline trimming cut 5 bases from V and 2 bases from J; bases unmatched to any gene: 12. The CDR3 DNA reads as TGTGCCAGCAGTCCTGCTTCGGGACAGGGGGCCGTGAACTATGGCTACACCTTC. It is translated as CASSPASGQGAVNYGYTF.

This clone occurred a few times. The chain carries TRBV30 and TRBJ2-1; no definite D call. CDR1 and CDR2 (germline): GTSNPN, SVGIG (reference sequence). Trimming cost V 4 bases and J 2 bases, with 15 bases left between them. The CDR3 covers 15 residues. CDR3 loop: CAWTKQLRTYNEQFF. The CDR3 region has the DNA TGTGCCTGGACAAAACAGCTACGAACCTACAATGAGCAGTTCTTC.

The chain is built from TRBV5-1 and TRBJ2-7, with D possibly TRBD1 on 6 matching bases. The length of the CDR3 is 15 residues. Looked up from germline, CDR1 is SGHRS and CDR2 is YFSETQ. Trimming took 3 bases from V and 3 from J, leaving 16 bases between them. CDR3 region: CASSSHSGQVYEQYF. In DNA form, the CDR3 reads TGCGCCAGCAGCTCACACTCGGGACAAGTCTACGAGCAGTACTTC.

The J gene is TRBJ2-7, the V gene TRBV29-1; D not resolved. V lost 4 bases to trimming and J lost 0 bases, with 7 bases between them. Germline V CDR1 and CDR2: SQVTM, ANQGSEA. The CDR3 totals 12 residues. The CDR3 coding sequence is TGCAGCGTTGTTTCCTTCTCCTACGAGCAGTACTTC. Translation: CSVVSFSYEQYF.

Points on this clone: This specimen includes other DNA sequences encoding the same CDR3. V gene TRBV18 combines with J gene TRBJ2-5; no clear D. Germline V gene data show CDR1 as KGHSH and CDR2 as LQKENI. The CDR3 length is 11 residues. V was shortened by 6 bases and J by 2 bases, with 4 bases between the two germline ends. CDR3 sequence: CASSGQETQYF. DNA for the CDR3: TGTGCCAGCTCGGGTCAAGAGACCCAGTACTTC.

This chain connects TRBV30 to TRBJ2-7; a possible D gene is TRBD1 (5 bases). In germline, CDR1 is GTSNPN, CDR2 SVGIG (reference sequence). This CDR3 has 13 amino acids. V dropped 1 base and J dropped 3 bases, with 10 bases sitting between them. The CDR3 region has the DNA TGTGCCTGGAGTGGCGGACATCGCTACGAGCAGTACTTC. Translating it yields CAWSGGHRYEQYF.

This clone was observed a handful of times. V usage is TRBV6-5 and J usage is TRBJ2-1; D is possibly TRBD2 (5 bases). V dropped 7 bases and J dropped 6 bases, with 10 bases sitting between them. CDR1 MNHEY and CDR2 SVGAGI come from the germline V gene. The CDR3 covers 12 residues. The CDR3 protein is CASKGGFNEQFF. In DNA form, the CDR3 reads TGTGCCAGCAAGGGCGGGTTCAATGAGCAGTTCTTC.